The 3 T cell receptor beta chains below were found in one sample sequenced in a study of OX40 agonist ivuxolimab in advanced cancers. Assay used: immunoSEQ multiplex PCR; TCRdb lists only in-frame clones, some missing. Among about 82,000 clones listed, around 85% were seen once. Here the sequenced sample was CD4+ or CD8+ T cells sorted from blood, taken in a trial of the OX40 agonist ivuxolimab. The source is an adult with an advanced solid tumor such as melanoma, head and neck, liver or kidney cancer.

The chain combines TRBV19 with TRBJ2-7; TRBD1 might be the D (5 bases). CDR1 is LNHDA and CDR2 is SQIVND in the germline V gene (reference sequence). The CDR3 consists of 13 residues. The V end was cut by 5 bases, the J end by 5 bases, with 13 bases between. Here the CDR3 reads CASSGAKGDEQYF. The CDR3 DNA sequence: TGTGCCAGTAGTGGGGCGAAGGGTGACGAGCAGTACTTC.

This chain links TRBV7-9 with TRBJ2-3, with 9 bases matching TRBD1. This CDR3 is built from 15 residues. CDR1 is SEHNR and CDR2 is FQNEAQ in the germline V gene (reference sequence). Germline trimming cut 9 bases from V and 0 bases from J; bases unmatched to any gene: 7. CDR3 loop: CASRNRGPSTDTQYF. In nucleotides, the CDR3 is TGTGCCAGTAGAAACAGGGGGCCGAGCACAGATACGCAGTATTTT.

J is TRBJ1-2 and V is TRBV5-1; unclear D gene. Germline V gene sequence: CDR1 SGHRS, CDR2 YFSETQ. With 1 base removed from V and 5 bases from J, the gap between germline ends came to 6 bases. The CDR3 covers 12 residues. CDR3 in DNA: TGCGCCAGCAGCTTGAGGGATTATGGCTACACCTTC. This translates into CASSLRDYGYTF.